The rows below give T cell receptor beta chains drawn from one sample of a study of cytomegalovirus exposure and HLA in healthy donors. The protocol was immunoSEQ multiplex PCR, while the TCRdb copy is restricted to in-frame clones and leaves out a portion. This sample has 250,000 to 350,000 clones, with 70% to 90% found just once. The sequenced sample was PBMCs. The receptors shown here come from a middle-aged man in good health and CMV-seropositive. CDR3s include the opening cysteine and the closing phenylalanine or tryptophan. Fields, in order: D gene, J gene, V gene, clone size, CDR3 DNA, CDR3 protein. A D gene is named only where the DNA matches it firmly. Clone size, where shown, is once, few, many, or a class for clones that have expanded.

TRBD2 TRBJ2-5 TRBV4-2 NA TGTGCCAGCAGCCCGCAGACTAGCGTCACGGAGACCCAGTACTTC CASSPQTSVTETQYF
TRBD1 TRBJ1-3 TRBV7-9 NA TGTGCCGGCAGCCCGACGGGACAGGGGTATGGAAACACCATATATTTT CAGSPTGQGYGNTIYF
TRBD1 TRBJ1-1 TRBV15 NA TGTGCCACCAGCAGTCTGGACAGGGGTGGCACTGAAGCTTTCTTT CATSSLDRGGTEAFF
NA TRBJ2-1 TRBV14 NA TGTGCCAGCAGCCAAGACCTCCTCTACAATGAGCAGTTCTTC CASSQDLLYNEQFF
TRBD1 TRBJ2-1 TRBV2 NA TGTGCCAGCAGGACCGGGACAGGCGGCTACAATGAGCAGTTCTTC CASRTGTGGYNEQFF
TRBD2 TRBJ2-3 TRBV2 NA TGTGCCAGCAGTGAAGCGCGACTAGCGGGAGCAGATACGCAGTATTTT CASSEARLAGADTQYF
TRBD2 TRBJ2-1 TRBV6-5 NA TGTGCCAGCAGTTTGAGCGGGAGGCTGCGCTACAATGAGCAGTTCTTC CASSLSGRLRYNEQFF
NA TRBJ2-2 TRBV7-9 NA TGTGCCAGCAGCCTCAGGACAGCCCCGAACACCGGGGAGCTGTTTTTT CASSLRTAPNTGELFF
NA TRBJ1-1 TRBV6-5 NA TGTGCCACCCGAGAGGTGAACACTGAAGCTTTCTTT CATREVNTEAFF
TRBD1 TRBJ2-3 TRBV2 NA TGTGCCAGCAGGGTGGGACAGGGGGCAGATACGCAGTATTTT CASRVGQGADTQYF
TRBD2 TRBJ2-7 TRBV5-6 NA TGTGCCAGCAGCTGGACTAGCGGGACTCCCTACGAGCAGTACTTC CASSWTSGTPYEQYF
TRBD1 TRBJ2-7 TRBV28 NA TGTGCCAGCAGTTTGGGACAGGGGGCCTACGAGCAGTACTTC CASSLGQGAYEQYF
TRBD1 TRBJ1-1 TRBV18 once TGTGCCAGCTCACCACCGGGGACAGGGGGCACTGAAGCTTTCTTT CASSPPGTGGTEAFF
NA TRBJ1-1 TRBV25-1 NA TGTGCCAGCAGTGAATCTTACACAGTGAACACTGAAGCTTTCTTT CASSESYTVNTEAFF
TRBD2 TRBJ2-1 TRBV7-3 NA TGTGCCAGCAGTACAACTAGCGGCCCCTACAATGAGCAGTTCTTC CASSTTSGPYNEQFF
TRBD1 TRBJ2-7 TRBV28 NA TGTGCCAGCAGACAACGGGACAGGGGGCACGAGCAGTACTTC CASRQRDRGHEQYF
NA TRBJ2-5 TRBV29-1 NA TGCAGCGTTGGGGGAGAAGAGACCCAGTACTTC CSVGGEETQYF
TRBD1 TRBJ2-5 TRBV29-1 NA TGCAGCGTCGGGACAGAAGAGACCCAGTACTTC CSVGTEETQYF
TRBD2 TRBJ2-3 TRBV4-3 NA TGCGCCAGCAGCCAAGAACGAAGTCTAGCGGGGACAGATACGCAGTATTTT CASSQERSLAGTDTQYF
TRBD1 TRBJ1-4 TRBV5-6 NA TGTGCCAGCAGCGTCGACAGGGCTTCTGAAAAACTGTTTTTT CASSVDRASEKLFF
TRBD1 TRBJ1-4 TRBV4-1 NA TGCGCCAGCAGCCAGGGCTACAGGGGAGCTAATGAAAAACTGTTTTTT CASSQGYRGANEKLFF
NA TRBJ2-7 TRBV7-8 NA TGTGCCAGCAGCTGGACTGAATCCTACGAGCAGTACTTC CASSWTESYEQYF
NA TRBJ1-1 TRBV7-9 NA TGTGCCAGCAGCTTAGGGGCCGCCCGCGACCTGAACACTGAAGCTTTCTTT CASSLGAARDLNTEAFF
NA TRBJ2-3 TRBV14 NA TGTGCCAGCAGCCAAGATCTCCGCACAGATACGCAGTATTTT CASSQDLRTDTQYF
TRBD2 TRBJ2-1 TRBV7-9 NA TGTTCCAGCAGCGTTAGCGGGGTCTACAATGAGCAGTTCTTC CSSSVSGVYNEQFF
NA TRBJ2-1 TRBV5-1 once TGCGCCAGCAGCGGGGGCGGACTCGGGGTTGACTTAAGTGAGCAGTTCTTC CASSGGGLGVDLSEQFF
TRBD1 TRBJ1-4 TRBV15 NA TGTGCCGGGAGGACAGGGAACAATGAAAAACTGTTTTTT CAGRTGNNEKLFF
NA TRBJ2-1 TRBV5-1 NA TGCGCCAGCAGAAGGGGGGGGGATTCCTACAATGAGCAGTTCTTC CASRRGGDSYNEQFF
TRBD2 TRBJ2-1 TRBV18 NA TGTGCCAGCTCACCGGGTCCAGCGGGAGGCCACAATGAGCAGTTCTTC CASSPGPAGGHNEQFF
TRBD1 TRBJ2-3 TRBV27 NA TGTGCCAGCAGGACCGGCCAGGGGGGCACAGATACGCAGTATTTT CASRTGQGGTDTQYF
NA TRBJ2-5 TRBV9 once TGTGCCAGCAGCCAGGGGAGCTCAGGGGAGACCCAGTACTTC CASSQGSSGETQYF
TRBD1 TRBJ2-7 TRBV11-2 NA TGTGCCAGCAGCCCAGGACAGGACTACGAGCAGTACTTC CASSPGQDYEQYF
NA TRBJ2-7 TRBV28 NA TGTGCCAGCAGTTTCGAGGACAGATCCTACGAGCAGTACTTC CASSFEDRSYEQYF